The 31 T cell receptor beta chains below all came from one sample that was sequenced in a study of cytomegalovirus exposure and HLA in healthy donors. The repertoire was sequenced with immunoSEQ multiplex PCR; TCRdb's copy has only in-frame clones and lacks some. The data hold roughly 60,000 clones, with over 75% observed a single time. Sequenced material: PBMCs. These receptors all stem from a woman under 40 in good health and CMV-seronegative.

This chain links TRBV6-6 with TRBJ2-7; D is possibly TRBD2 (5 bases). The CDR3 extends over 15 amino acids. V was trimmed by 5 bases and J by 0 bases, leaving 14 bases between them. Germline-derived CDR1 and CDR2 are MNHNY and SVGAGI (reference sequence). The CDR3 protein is CASSPTLATSYEQYF. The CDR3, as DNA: TGTGCCAGCAGTCCTACTCTAGCAACCTCCTACGAGCAGTACTTC.

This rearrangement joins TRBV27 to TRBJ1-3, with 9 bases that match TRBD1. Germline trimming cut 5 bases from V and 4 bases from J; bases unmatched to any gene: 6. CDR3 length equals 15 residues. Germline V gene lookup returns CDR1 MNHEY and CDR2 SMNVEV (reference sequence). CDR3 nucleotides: TGTGCCAGCAGTCCAGGGACAGGGTTCGGAAACACCATATATTTT. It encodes CASSPGTGFGNTIYF.

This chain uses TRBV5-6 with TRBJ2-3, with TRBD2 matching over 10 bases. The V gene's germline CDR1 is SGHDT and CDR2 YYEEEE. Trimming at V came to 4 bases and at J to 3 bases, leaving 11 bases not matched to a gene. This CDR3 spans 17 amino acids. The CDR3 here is CASSQPSSGSVTDTQYF. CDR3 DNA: TGTGCCAGCAGCCAACCTTCTAGCGGGAGTGTGACAGATACGCAGTATTTT.

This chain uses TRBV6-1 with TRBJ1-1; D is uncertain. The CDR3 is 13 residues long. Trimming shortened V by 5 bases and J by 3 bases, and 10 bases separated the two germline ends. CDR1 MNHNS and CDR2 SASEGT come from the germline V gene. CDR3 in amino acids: CASSYQVYTEAFF. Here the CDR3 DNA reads TGTGCCAGCAGTTATCAGGTTTACACTGAAGCTTTCTTT.

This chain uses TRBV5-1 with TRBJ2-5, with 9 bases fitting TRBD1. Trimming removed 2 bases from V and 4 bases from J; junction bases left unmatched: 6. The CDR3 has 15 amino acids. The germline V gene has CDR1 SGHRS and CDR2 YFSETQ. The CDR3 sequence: CASSFAGQGIETQYF. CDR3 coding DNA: TGCGCCAGCAGCTTTGCCGGACAGGGGATAGAGACCCAGTACTTC.

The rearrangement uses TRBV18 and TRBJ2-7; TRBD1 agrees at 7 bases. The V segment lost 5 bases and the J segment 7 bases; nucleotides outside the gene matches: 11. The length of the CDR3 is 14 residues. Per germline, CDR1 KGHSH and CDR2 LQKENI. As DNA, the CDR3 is TGTGCCAGCTCAGTAGGACAGGCATTGGGAGAGCAGTACTTC. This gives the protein CASSVGQALGEQYF. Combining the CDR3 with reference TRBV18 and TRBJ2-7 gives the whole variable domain NAGVMQNPRHLVRRRGQEARLRCSPMKGHSHVYWYRQLPEEGLKFMVYLQKENIIDESGMPKERFSAEFPKEGPSILRIQQVVRGDSAAYFCASSVGQALGEQYFGPGTRLTVT.

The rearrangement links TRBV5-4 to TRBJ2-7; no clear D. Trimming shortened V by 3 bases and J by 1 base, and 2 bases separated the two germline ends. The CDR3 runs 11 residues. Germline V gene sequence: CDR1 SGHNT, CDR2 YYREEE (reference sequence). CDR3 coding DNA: TGTGCCAGCAGCTCTTCCTACGAGCAGTACTTC. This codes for CASSSSYEQYF.

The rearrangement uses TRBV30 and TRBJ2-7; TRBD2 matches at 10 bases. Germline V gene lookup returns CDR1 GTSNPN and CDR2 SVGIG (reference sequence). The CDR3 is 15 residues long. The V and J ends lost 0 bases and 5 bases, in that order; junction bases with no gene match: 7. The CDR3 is CAWSVLAGLLHEQYF. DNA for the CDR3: TGTGCCTGGAGTGTACTAGCGGGGCTTTTGCACGAGCAGTACTTC.

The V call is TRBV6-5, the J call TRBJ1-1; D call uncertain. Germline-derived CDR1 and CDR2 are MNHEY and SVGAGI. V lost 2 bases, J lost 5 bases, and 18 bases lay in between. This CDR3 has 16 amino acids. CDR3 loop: CASSYTRIWEKTEAFF. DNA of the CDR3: TGTGCCAGCAGTTACACCCGTATTTGGGAGAAAACTGAAGCTTTCTTT.

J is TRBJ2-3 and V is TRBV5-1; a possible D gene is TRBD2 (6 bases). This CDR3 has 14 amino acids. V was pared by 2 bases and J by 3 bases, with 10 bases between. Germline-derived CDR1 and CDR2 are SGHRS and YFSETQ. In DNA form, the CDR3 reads TGCGCCAGCAGCTTTGGAGGGAGTACAGATACGCAGTATTTT. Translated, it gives CASSFGGSTDTQYF.

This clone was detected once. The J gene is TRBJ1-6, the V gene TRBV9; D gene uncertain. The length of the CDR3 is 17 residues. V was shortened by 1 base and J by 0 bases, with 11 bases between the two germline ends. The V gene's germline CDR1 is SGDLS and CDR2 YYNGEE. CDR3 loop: CASSVSAMSSYNSPLHF. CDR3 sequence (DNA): TGTGCCAGCAGCGTATCAGCGATGAGCTCCTATAATTCACCCCTCCACTTT.

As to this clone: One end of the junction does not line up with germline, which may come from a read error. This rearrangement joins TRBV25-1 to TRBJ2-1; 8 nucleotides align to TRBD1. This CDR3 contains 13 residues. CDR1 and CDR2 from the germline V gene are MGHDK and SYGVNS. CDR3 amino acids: CAGRLTGGNEQFF. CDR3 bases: TGTGCCGGCAGATTAACAGGGGGAAATGAGCAGTTCTTC.

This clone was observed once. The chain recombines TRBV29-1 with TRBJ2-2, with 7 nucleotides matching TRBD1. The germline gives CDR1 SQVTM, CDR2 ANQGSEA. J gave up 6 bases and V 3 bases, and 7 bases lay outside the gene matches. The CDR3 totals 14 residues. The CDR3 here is CSVEKGAMSGELFF. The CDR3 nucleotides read TGCAGCGTTGAGAAGGGGGCAATGTCCGGGGAGCTGTTTTTT.

CDR3 amino acids: CAWRTDFLNEKLFF. The CDR3 DNA reads as TGTGCCTGGAGGACAGACTTCCTTAATGAAAAACTGTTTTTT. V gene TRBV30 combines with J gene TRBJ1-4; D may be TRBD1 (5 bases). V lost 3 bases and J lost 4, with 12 bases in between. The germline V gene has CDR1 GTSNPN and CDR2 SVGIG (reference sequence). This CDR3 is built from 14 residues.

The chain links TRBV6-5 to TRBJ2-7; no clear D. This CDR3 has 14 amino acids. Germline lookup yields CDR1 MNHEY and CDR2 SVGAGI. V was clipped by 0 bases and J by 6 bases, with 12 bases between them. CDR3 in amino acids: CASSYSAAWSEQYF. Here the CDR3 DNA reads TGTGCCAGCAGTTACTCCGCGGCTTGGAGCGAGCAGTACTTC.

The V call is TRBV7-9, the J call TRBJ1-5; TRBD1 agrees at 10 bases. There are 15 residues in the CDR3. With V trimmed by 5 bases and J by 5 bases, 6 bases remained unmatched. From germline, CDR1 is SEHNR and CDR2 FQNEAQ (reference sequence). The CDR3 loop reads CASSKDRGPDQPQHF. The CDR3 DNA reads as TGTGCCAGCAGCAAAGACAGGGGGCCCGATCAGCCCCAGCATTTT.

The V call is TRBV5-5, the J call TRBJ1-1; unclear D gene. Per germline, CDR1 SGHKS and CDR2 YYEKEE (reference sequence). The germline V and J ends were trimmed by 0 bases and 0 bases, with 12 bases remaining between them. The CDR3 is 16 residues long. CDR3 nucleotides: TGTGCCAGCAGCTTGGGACAAGCCAGGATGAACACTGAAGCTTTCTTT. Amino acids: CASSLGQARMNTEAFF.

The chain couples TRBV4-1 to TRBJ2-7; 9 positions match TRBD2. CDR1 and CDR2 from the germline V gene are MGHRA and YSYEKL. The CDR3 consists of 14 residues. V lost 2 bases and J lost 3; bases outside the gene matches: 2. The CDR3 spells CASSQPLAGYEQYF. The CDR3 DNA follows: TGCGCCAGCAGCCAACCACTAGCGGGCTACGAGCAGTACTTC.

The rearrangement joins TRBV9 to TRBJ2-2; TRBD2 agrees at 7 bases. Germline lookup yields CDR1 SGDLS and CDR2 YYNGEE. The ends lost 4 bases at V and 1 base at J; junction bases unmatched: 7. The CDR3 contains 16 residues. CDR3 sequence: CASSLAAGGNTGELFF. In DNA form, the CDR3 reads TGTGCCAGCAGCCTAGCGGCGGGTGGGAACACCGGGGAGCTGTTTTTT.

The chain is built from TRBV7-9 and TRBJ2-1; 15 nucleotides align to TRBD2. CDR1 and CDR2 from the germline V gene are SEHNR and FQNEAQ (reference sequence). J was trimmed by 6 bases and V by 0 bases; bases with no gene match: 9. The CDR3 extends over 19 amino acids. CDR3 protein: CASSLATFGLAGGPNEQFF. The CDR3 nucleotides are TGTGCCAGCAGCTTAGCTACATTCGGACTAGCGGGAGGGCCCAATGAGCAGTTCTTC.

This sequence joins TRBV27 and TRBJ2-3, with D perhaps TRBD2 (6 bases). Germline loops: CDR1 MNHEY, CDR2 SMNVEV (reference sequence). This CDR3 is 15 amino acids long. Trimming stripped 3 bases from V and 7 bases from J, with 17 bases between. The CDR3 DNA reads TGTGCCAGCAGTTTGGTCGGGAGTGAAGGGAATACGCAGTATTTT. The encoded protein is CASSLVGSEGNTQYF.

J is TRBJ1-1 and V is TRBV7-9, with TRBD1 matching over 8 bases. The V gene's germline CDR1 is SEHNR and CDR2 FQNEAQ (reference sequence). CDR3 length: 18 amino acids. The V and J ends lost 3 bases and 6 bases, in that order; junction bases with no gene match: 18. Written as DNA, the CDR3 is TGTGCCAGCAGCTTTGGGGCAGGGGGCGCCCCAGCTGGACCTGAAGCTTTCTTT. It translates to CASSFGAGGAPAGPEAFF.

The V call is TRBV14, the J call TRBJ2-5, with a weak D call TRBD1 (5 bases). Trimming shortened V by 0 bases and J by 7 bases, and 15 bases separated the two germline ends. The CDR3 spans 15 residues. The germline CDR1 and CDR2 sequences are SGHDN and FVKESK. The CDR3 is CASSQDQGQGRTQYF. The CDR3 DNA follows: TGTGCCAGCAGCCAAGACCAAGGGCAGGGAAGGACCCAGTACTTC.

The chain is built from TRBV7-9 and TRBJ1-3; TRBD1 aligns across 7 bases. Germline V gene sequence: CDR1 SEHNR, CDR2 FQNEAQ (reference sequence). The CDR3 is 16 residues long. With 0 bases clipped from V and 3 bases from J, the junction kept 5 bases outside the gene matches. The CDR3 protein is CASSLAQGRDGNTIYF. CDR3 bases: TGTGCCAGCAGCTTAGCACAGGGGCGAGATGGAAACACCATATATTTT.

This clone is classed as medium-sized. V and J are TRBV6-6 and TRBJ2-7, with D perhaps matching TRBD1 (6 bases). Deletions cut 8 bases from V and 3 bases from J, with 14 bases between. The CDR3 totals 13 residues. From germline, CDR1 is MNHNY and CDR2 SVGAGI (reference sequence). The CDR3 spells CASGGNRNYEQYF. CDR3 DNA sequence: TGTGCCAGCGGGGGCAACCGAAACTACGAGCAGTACTTC.

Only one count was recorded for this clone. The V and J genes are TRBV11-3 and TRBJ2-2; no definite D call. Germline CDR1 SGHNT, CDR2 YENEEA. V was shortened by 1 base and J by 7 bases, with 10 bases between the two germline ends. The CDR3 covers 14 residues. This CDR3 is CASSLGSGIGELFF. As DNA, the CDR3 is TGTGCCAGCAGCTTAGGATCGGGTATCGGGGAGCTGTTTTTT.

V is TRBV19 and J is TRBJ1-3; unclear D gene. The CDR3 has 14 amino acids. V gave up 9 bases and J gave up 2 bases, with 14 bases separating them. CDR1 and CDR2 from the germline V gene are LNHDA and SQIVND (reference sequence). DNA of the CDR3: TGTGCCAGCGCAGCGGTCGGGGCTGGAAACACCATATATTTT. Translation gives CASAAVGAGNTIYF.

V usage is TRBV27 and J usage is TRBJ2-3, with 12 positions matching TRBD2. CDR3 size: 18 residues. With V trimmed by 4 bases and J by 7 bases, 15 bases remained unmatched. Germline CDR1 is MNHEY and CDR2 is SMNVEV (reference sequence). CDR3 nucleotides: TGTGCCAGCAGTTATCGTGGGGCTAGCGGGAGGGAGTGGTATACGCAGTATTTT. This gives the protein CASSYRGASGREWYTQYF.

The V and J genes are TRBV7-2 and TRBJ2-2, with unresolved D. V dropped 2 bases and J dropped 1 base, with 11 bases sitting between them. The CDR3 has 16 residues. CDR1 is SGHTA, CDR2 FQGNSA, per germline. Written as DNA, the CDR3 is TGTGCCAGCAGCTTACAGGCCTTCGGGAACACCGGGGAGCTGTTTTTT. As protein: CASSLQAFGNTGELFF.

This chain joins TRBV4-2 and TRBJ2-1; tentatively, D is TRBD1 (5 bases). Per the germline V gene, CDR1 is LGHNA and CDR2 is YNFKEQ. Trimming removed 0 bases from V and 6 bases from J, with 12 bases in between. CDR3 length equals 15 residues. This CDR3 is CASSQDWGIGNEQFF. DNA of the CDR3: TGTGCCAGCAGCCAAGATTGGGGCATTGGCAATGAGCAGTTCTTC.

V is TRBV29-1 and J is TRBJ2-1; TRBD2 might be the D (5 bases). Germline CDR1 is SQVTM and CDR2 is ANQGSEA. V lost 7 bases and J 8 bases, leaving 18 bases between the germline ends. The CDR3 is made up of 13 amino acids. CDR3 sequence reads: CSARDPLTHEQFF. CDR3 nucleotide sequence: TGCAGCGCCCGGGATCCCCTGACACATGAGCAGTTCTTC.